These 20 T cell receptor beta chains were all obtained from the same sample, sequenced in a study of CD8+ T cells in alopecia areata. Isolated RNA was reverse transcribed into cDNA used as the sequencing template. TCRdb keeps only in-frame clones here, not all; method: immunoSEQ multiplex PCR. The table has about 56,000 clones, 90% to 97% seen once; the top ten hold roughly 25%. Sequencing used CD8+ T cells sorted from blood, obtained at week 0. Receptor source: a human donor with alopecia areata.

This clone occurred once. The chain joins TRBV15 to TRBJ2-3; D may be TRBD2 (6 bases). This CDR3 region has 14 residues. V lost 8 bases to trimming and J lost 0 bases, with 12 bases between them. Germline values: CDR1 LNHNV, CDR2 YYDKDF (reference sequence). For the CDR3, the DNA is TGTGCCACCCATATGCGGGGTAGCACAGATACGCAGTATTTT. It is translated as CATHMRGSTDTQYF.

This chain joins TRBV15 and TRBJ1-4, with D uncertain. The CDR3 is 15 residues long. CDR1 and CDR2 from the germline V gene are LNHNV and YYDKDF (reference sequence). The V end lost 7 bases, the J end lost 3 bases, and 15 bases lay between the germline ends. The CDR3 sequence: CATTPIRASNEKLFF. As DNA, the CDR3 is TGTGCCACCACCCCAATCCGGGCCTCTAATGAAAAACTGTTTTTT. The whole variable domain, filled in from reference TRBV15 and TRBJ1-4, reads DAMVIQNPRYQVTQFGKPVTLSCSQTLNHNVMYWYQQKSSQAPKLLFHYYDKDFNNEADTPDNFQSRRPNTSFCFLDIRSPGLGDTAMYLCATTPIRASNEKLFFGSGTQLSVL.

The CDR3 is CSVATGGLSYEQYF. The CDR3 DNA sequence: TGCAGCGTGGCAACAGGGGGGCTCTCCTACGAGCAGTACTTC. This chain links TRBV29-1 with TRBJ2-7; TRBD1 matches at 8 bases. The trim removed 6 bases at V and 0 bases at J, leaving 7 bases unmatched. Per germline, CDR1 SQVTM and CDR2 ANQGSEA. The CDR3 runs to 14 residues.

The V gene is TRBV27, the J gene TRBJ2-3; 9 bases align to TRBD1. CDR1 is MNHEY and CDR2 is SMNVEV in the germline V gene (reference sequence). This CDR3 spans 16 amino acids. Trimming cost V 5 bases and J 2 bases; bases outside gene matches: 8. In nucleotides, the CDR3 is TGTGCCAGCAGTGAAGGGGGGACAGGGCCCACAGATACGCAGTATTTT. Protein: CASSEGGTGPTDTQYF.

The V and J genes are TRBV4-1 and TRBJ1-1; the D gene is possibly TRBD1 (6 bases). Between the trimmed V and J ends, which lost 4 bases and 1 base, there was a span of 10 bases. Germline CDR1 reads MGHRA; CDR2 reads YSYEKL. This CDR3 spans 14 amino acids. Here the CDR3 DNA reads TGCGCCAGCAGCCCGATGGGACAGAACACTGAAGCTTTCTTT. This codes for CASSPMGQNTEAFF.

V and J are TRBV11-1 and TRBJ2-2; 9 nucleotides match TRBD2. Germline assignment: CDR1 SGHAT and CDR2 FQDESV (reference sequence). This CDR3 is built from 16 residues. V lost 3 bases and J lost 0; bases outside the gene matches: 2. CDR3 DNA sequence: TGTGCCAGCAGCTTCCTAGCGGGGTCGAACACCGGGGAGCTGTTTTTT. This sequence encodes CASSFLAGSNTGELFF.

V and J are TRBV10-2 and TRBJ1-5; 10 bases are a match to TRBD1. V gave up 7 bases and J gave up 5 bases; unmatched junction bases: 8. The length of the CDR3 is 15 residues. CDR1 is WSHSY and CDR2 is SAAADI in the germline V gene. CDR3 DNA: TGCGCCAGCACGTCCGGGACAGGGGTTCATCAGCCCCAGCATTTT. As protein: CASTSGTGVHQPQHF.

Judged by abundance, this clone is medium-sized (0.01 to 0.1%). The V and J genes are TRBV9 and TRBJ2-5; tentatively, D is TRBD2 (5 bases). The CDR3 runs to 11 residues. Germline V gene data show CDR1 as SGDLS and CDR2 as YYNGEE. V dropped 6 bases and J dropped 5 bases, with 8 bases sitting between them. The CDR3 DNA follows: TGTGCCAGCACCCGAGGGGAGACCCAGTACTTC. The encoded protein is CASTRGETQYF.

The rearrangement uses TRBV4-3 and TRBJ2-6, with D possibly being TRBD1 (5 bases). The germline gives CDR1 LGHNA, CDR2 YSLEER. The CDR3 runs to 17 residues. Trimming left V 0 bases short and J 1 base short, with 10 bases between. The CDR3 DNA is TGCGCCAGCAGCCAAGATAAGCAGGGATCTGGGGCCAACGTCCTGACTTTC. This encodes CASSQDKQGSGANVLTF.

The chain is built from TRBV11-2 and TRBJ2-3; D gene uncertain. V lost 5 bases, J lost 1 base, and 13 bases lay in between. Germline values: CDR1 SGHAT, CDR2 FQNNGV. This CDR3 has 15 residues. CDR3 loop: CASSPGMMRTDTQYF. The CDR3 nucleotides read TGTGCCAGCAGCCCAGGAATGATGCGCACAGATACGCAGTATTTT.

The V and J genes are TRBV30 and TRBJ2-7; D possibly corresponds to TRBD2 (7 bases). The CDR3 runs 13 residues. Trimming pared 4 bases from V and 2 bases from J, leaving 12 bases between. The V gene's germline CDR1 is GTSNPN and CDR2 SVGIG (reference sequence). The CDR3 loop reads CAWNRGATYEQYF. As DNA, the CDR3 is TGTGCCTGGAACCGGGGGGCCACCTACGAGCAGTACTTC.

The gene calls are TRBV7-2 and TRBJ2-7; 9 bases agree with TRBD2. V shed 1 base and J 2 bases; nucleotides not matched to a gene: 3. Per germline, CDR1 SGHTA and CDR2 FQGNSA. The CDR3 is 15 residues long. Here the CDR3 reads CASSLGLADTYEQYF. The CDR3 DNA reads TGTGCCAGCAGCTTAGGACTAGCGGACACCTACGAGCAGTACTTC.

The chain carries TRBV2 and TRBJ1-4, with D tentatively TRBD1 (6 bases). This CDR3 has 15 residues. CDR1 and CDR2 from the germline V gene are SNHLY and FYNNEI. Trimming cost V 6 bases and J 5 bases, with 16 bases left between them. CDR3 region: CASSRVWRGNEKLFF. The CDR3 DNA reads as TGTGCCAGCAGCCGCGTCTGGAGGGGGAATGAAAAACTGTTTTTT.

The chain has TRBV27 and TRBJ2-7, with 7 bases matching TRBD1. The germline V gene encodes CDR1 MNHEY and CDR2 SMNVEV (reference sequence). CDR3 length equals 15 residues. V was pared by 6 bases and J by 5 bases, with 13 bases of the junction left unmatched. In DNA, the CDR3 is TGTGCCAGCAGGACAGGGAGAGGGCCAGGGGACGAGCAGTACTTC. This translates into CASRTGRGPGDEQYF.

The chain joins TRBV30 to TRBJ2-3; D is unresolved. The CDR3 has 11 residues. Trimming took off 3 bases at V and 4 bases at J, with 5 bases between the two ends. The V gene's germline CDR1 is GTSNPN and CDR2 SVGIG (reference sequence). CDR3 sequence reads: CAWRWADTQYF. For the CDR3, the DNA is TGTGCCTGGAGGTGGGCAGATACGCAGTATTTT.

The sample holds one count of this clone. The V call is TRBV4-1, the J call TRBJ2-3, with a possible D match to TRBD1 (6 bases). Trimming shortened V by 0 bases and J by 2 bases, and 12 bases separated the two germline ends. Germline V gives CDR1 MGHRA, CDR2 YSYEKL. The CDR3 has 16 amino acids. The chain's CDR3 is CASSQERTASTDTQYF. For the CDR3, the DNA is TGCGCCAGCAGCCAAGAAAGGACAGCCTCCACAGATACGCAGTATTTT.

In regard to this clone: The limits of the CDR3 on the DNA are not certain, so only TCRdb's listed CDR3 is given. V usage is TRBV21-1 and J usage is TRBJ2-5; the DNA was not used to check the table's D call, TRBD1. TRBV21-1 is a documented pseudogene. Both ends counted, the CDR3 spans 15 residues. CDR3 sequence: CASSNVAGGSYEQYF.

The CDR3 loop reads CASSLARTVSSYNEQFF. In DNA, the CDR3 is TGTGCCAGCAGCTTAGCGCGGACGGTCAGCTCCTACAATGAGCAGTTCTTC. This chain connects TRBV7-2 to TRBJ2-1; D is unresolved. The CDR3 extends over 17 amino acids. Per the germline V gene, CDR1 is SGHTA and CDR2 is FQGNSA. The V end was cut by 0 bases, the J end by 0 bases, with 12 bases between.

This sequence joins TRBV6-1 and TRBJ1-1; D gene uncertain. CDR1 MNHNS and CDR2 SASEGT come from the germline V gene. The CDR3 loop spans 13 amino acids. Between the trimmed V and J ends, which lost 2 bases and 0 bases, there was a span of 4 bases. DNA of the CDR3: TGTGCCAGCAGTGAACTGATGAACACTGAAGCTTTCTTT. This gives the protein CASSELMNTEAFF.

Details on this clone: The CDR3 end shows no conserved phenylalanine or tryptophan, and so a read error is likely. It is unclear where the CDR3 begins or ends on the DNA, so no DNA is shown, and the CDR3 is as TCRdb lists it. V gene TRBV11-2 combines with J gene TRBJ2-4; the D call in the table, TRBD2, was not verified against the DNA. From germline, CDR1 is SGHAT and CDR2 FQNNGV. The CDR3 region is 9 residues in length, termini included. The CDR3 region is CASSLVRYS.